The subject of this entry is one TCR beta chain. One junction end does not reproduce the germline sequence, and a read error may be involved. These data are taken from a study of tumor-infiltrating lymphocytes in primary liver carcinoma. The investigators made TCR beta cDNA from around 530 ng total RNA, using a constant-region primer. Modified slightly, ARM-PCR produced TCR beta libraries over three nested multiplex PCR rounds. The first two PCR rounds used TRBV1-TRBV30 forward primers with a C-beta reverse primer, roughly 10 cycles each. In TCRdb, the multiplex PCR reads were re-called with MiXCR into one record per CDR3 protein. In the table there are more than 55,000 distinct CDR3 sequences, 65% to 80% of which are singletons. Extraction of RNA together with DNA used about 17-30 mg of unsorted bulk tissue. In germline, CDR1 is LGHNA, CDR2 YSLEER. The CDR3 runs to 17 residues.

The TCR was taken from a man between 35 and 55 years old with primary liver carcinoma and hepatitis B virus infection. This chain links TRBV4-3 with TRBJ2-1; 10 bases match TRBD2. Sequences were obtained from liver tumor tissue from sampling region 2. Sample subset: tumor region T2, inferior pole. This CDR3 reads CASSQDLAGASYNELFF. CDR3 coding DNA: TGCGCCAGCAGCCAGGACCTAGCGGGAGCTTCCTACAATGAGCTGTTCTTC.